The T cell receptor (beta chain) described here comes from a study of tumor and adjacent non-tumor tissue in lung cancer. Overall study: Aged about 31 to 85 years, patients included under 13 men and about five women with stage I to III disease. Study results and caveats: Shorter survival was associated with higher TCR diversity in tumors. Top 100 clones took a larger repertoire share in normal lung. TCR diversity was significantly greater in tumor than normal lung tissue.

No cell sorting was done before RNA was extracted from the tissue. As to this clonotype: Its target is unknown. This likely comes from a read error, as the CDR3 has no conserved phenylalanine or tryptophan at its end.

TCRbeta libraries were built with three rounds of nested PCR, modified from ARM-PCR. TCRdb reprocessed the multiplex PCR reads with MiXCR, giving one entry per CDR3 protein. The sample carries tens of thousands of distinct CDR3 sequences, roughly 60% recorded once. Sequencing was done on a sample of lung tumor tissue. The clonotype was recovered from a man aged 45-65 years with non-small cell lung cancer.

The CDR3, as DNA: TGCAGAGCAGAGGTCGGAAATCAGCCCCAGCATTAT. As protein: CRAEVGNQPQHY. The chain joins TRBV20-1 to TRBJ1-5; the D is unclear. Germline values: CDR1 DFQATT, CDR2 SNEGSKA (reference sequence). This CDR3 contains 12 residues.